What follows are 18 T cell receptor beta chains derived from one specimen sequenced in a study of cytomegalovirus exposure and HLA in healthy donors. With 60 Vbeta and 13 Jbeta primers, the PCR was carried out. TCRdb keeps only in-frame clones here, not all; method: immunoSEQ multiplex PCR. The sample records roughly 80,000 clones, 55% to 75% being singletons. The sequencing sample was made of PBMCs. The receptor source for this set is a man aged 25 to 40 in good health and CMV-seropositive.

The rearrangement uses TRBV28 and TRBJ1-1; D is perhaps TRBD1 (5 bases). Germline V gives CDR1 MDHEN, CDR2 SYDVKM. The CDR3 extends over 15 amino acids. V was trimmed by 1 base and J by 4 bases, leaving 13 bases between them. The CDR3 spells CASSLYAGLGTEAFF. Here the CDR3 DNA reads TGTGCCAGCAGTTTATACGCAGGGCTGGGCACTGAAGCTTTCTTT. Supplemented by reference TRBV28 and TRBJ1-1, the full variable domain reads DVKVTQSSRYLVKRTGEKVFLECVQDMDHENMFWYRQDPGLGLRLIYFSYDVKMKEKGDIPEGYSVSREKKERFSLILESASTNQTSMYLCASSLYAGLGTEAFFGQGTRLTVV.

The chain carries TRBV28 and TRBJ2-7; possible D gene TRBD2, 5 bases. Germline CDR1 and CDR2: MDHEN and SYDVKM. The CDR3 extends over 11 amino acids. Trimming stripped 8 bases from V and 0 bases from J, with 5 bases between. The chain's CDR3 is CASRDSYEQYF. The DNA for the CDR3 is TGTGCCAGCCGGGACTCCTACGAGCAGTACTTC.

This chain connects TRBV29-1 to TRBJ2-7; possible D gene TRBD2, 5 bases. CDR1 is SQVTM, CDR2 ANQGSEA, per germline. CDR3 length equals 12 residues. Trimming took 2 bases from V and 6 from J, leaving 11 bases between them. CDR3 region: CSVELAQAEQYF. DNA of the CDR3: TGCAGCGTTGAACTAGCTCAAGCCGAGCAGTACTTC.

The chain employs TRBV7-2 and TRBJ2-5, with 9 bases that match TRBD2. Germline V gene lookup returns CDR1 SGHTA and CDR2 FQGNSA. The junction had 6 bases not matched to a gene; V was cut back by 5 bases and J by 2 bases. The CDR3 loop spans 15 amino acids. The CDR3 region is CASSPRSGRQETQYF. CDR3 nucleotides: TGTGCCAGCAGCCCGAGGAGCGGGAGGCAAGAGACCCAGTACTTC. The variable domain in full, with the rest retrieved from reference TRBV7-2 and TRBJ2-5, is GAGVSQSPSNKVTEKGKDVELRCDPISGHTALYWYRQSLGQGLEFLIYFQGNSAPDKSGLPSDRFSAERTGGSVSTLTIQRTQQEDSAVYLCASSPRSGRQETQYFGPGTRLLVL.

The chain has TRBV4-3 and TRBJ2-1; tentatively, D is TRBD1 (6 bases). The V gene's germline CDR1 is LGHNA and CDR2 YSLEER. This CDR3 comprises 14 residues. The germline V and J ends were trimmed by 0 bases and 6 bases, with 9 bases remaining between them. CDR3 amino acids: CASSQDIQGNEQFF. DNA of the CDR3: TGCGCCAGCAGCCAAGATATACAGGGCAATGAGCAGTTCTTC.

Only one count was recorded for this clone. The chain carries TRBV6-5 and TRBJ2-7, with 7 bases fitting TRBD1. V gave up 5 bases and J gave up 2 bases; unmatched junction bases: 6. CDR3 length: 14 residues. Germline CDR1 MNHEY, CDR2 SVGAGI. The CDR3 region is CASSKGQSTYEQYF. DNA of the CDR3: TGTGCCAGCAGTAAGGGACAGTCCACCTACGAGCAGTACTTC.

This clone was seen more than once but under ten times. This rearrangement joins TRBV28 to TRBJ2-1; 8 positions match TRBD1. Germline CDR1 is MDHEN and CDR2 is SYDVKM. Trimming at V came to 6 bases and at J to 7 bases, leaving 8 bases not matched to a gene. The CDR3 length is 14 residues. The DNA of the CDR3 is TGTGCCAGCAGGACGACAGGGGTACGGAATGAGCAGTTCTTC. Its translation is CASRTTGVRNEQFF.

The rearrangement links TRBV5-4 to TRBJ2-5; possibly TRBD2 for D (6 bases). The germline V and J ends were trimmed by 2 bases and 2 bases, with 7 bases remaining between them. This CDR3 is 13 amino acids long. The germline CDR1 and CDR2 sequences are SGHNT and YYREEE (reference sequence). The CDR3 protein is CASSLLAQETQYF. As DNA, the CDR3 is TGTGCCAGCAGCTTACTAGCTCAAGAGACCCAGTACTTC.

CDR3 region: CASSQQGSGYTF. CDR3 coding DNA: TGTGCCAGCAGTCAACAGGGTTCTGGCTACACCTTC. The genes are TRBV11-2 and TRBJ1-2, with D possibly matching TRBD1 (6 bases). In germline, CDR1 is SGHAT, CDR2 FQNNGV. V shed 6 bases and J shed 7 bases, with 12 bases lying between them. CDR3 length: 12 residues.

The chain is built from TRBV29-1 and TRBJ2-3; 7 nucleotides match TRBD1. The CDR3 runs 13 residues. The germline V gene encodes CDR1 SQVTM and CDR2 ANQGSEA. V shed 7 bases, J shed 3 bases, and the junction held 7 bases outside the gene matches. The CDR3 nucleotides read TGCAGCGCACAGGGGTGGGTGACAGATACGCAGTATTTT. Translating it yields CSAQGWVTDTQYF.

Regarding this clone: One end of the junction is discordant with germline, which a read error may explain. The rearrangement links TRBV18 to TRBJ2-7, with no clear D. The CDR3 totals 15 residues. Germline lookup yields CDR1 KGHSH and CDR2 LQKENI. The CDR3 protein is CASSYTAPLSSEQYF. In DNA, the CDR3 is TGTGCCAGCTCATACACCGCTCCTTTGTCCTCCGAGCAGTACTTC.

Only one count was recorded for this clone. This chain uses TRBV2 with TRBJ1-2; TRBD1 is a possible D gene (5 bases). This CDR3 is built from 10 residues. Germline V gives CDR1 SNHLY, CDR2 FYNNEI. Trimming removed 6 bases at V and 8 bases at J, with 7 bases between. The CDR3 coding sequence is TGTGCCAGCAGGGGGGGAGGCTACACCTTC. Its protein is CASRGGGYTF.

V usage is TRBV25-1 and J usage is TRBJ2-3; D is unresolved. There are 13 residues in the CDR3. V lost 6 bases and J lost 2, with 9 bases in between. Germline CDR1 and CDR2: MGHDK and SYGVNS. The DNA of the CDR3 is TGTGCCAGCAGGGCCCCGAACACAGATACGCAGTATTTT. Residues: CASRAPNTDTQYF.

The chain couples TRBV7-2 to TRBJ2-7; D remains ambiguous. Germline CDR1 reads SGHTA; CDR2 reads FQGNSA. V shed 5 bases and J shed 2 bases, with 4 bases lying between them. This CDR3 is built from 11 residues. The CDR3 sequence: CASSPAYEQYF. The DNA of the CDR3 is TGTGCCAGCAGCCCTGCCTACGAGCAGTACTTC.

The rearrangement uses TRBV9 and TRBJ1-6; 10 bases are a match to TRBD1. The V gene's germline CDR1 is SGDLS and CDR2 YYNGEE. The trim removed 3 bases at V and 10 bases at J, leaving 1 base unmatched. The CDR3 extends over 13 amino acids. As DNA, the CDR3 is TGTGCCAGCAGCGCGGGACAGGGGTCACCCCTCCACTTT. It translates to CASSAGQGSPLHF.

The chain has TRBV5-4 and TRBJ2-2; TRBD2 aligns across 7 bases. This CDR3 region has 17 residues. J gave up 1 base and V 0 bases, and 6 bases lay outside the gene matches. Germline values: CDR1 SGHNT, CDR2 YYREEE (reference sequence). The CDR3 DNA sequence: TGTGCCAGCAGCTTGGGGGGAGGGCGGGTGAACACCGGGGAGCTGTTTTTT. Its translation: CASSLGGGRVNTGELFF.

The chain carries TRBV19 and TRBJ1-2, with 7 bases that match TRBD1. The germline CDR1 and CDR2 sequences are LNHDA and SQIVND (reference sequence). V lost 7 bases and J lost 1; bases outside the gene matches: 6. The CDR3 has 14 residues. The CDR3 loop reads CASTKDRRNYGYTF. The CDR3 region has the DNA TGTGCCAGTACCAAGGACAGGCGTAACTATGGCTACACCTTC.

This clone has only a few counts. The V gene is TRBV5-1, the J gene TRBJ2-3; D perhaps matches TRBD2 (5 bases). CDR3 length: 13 amino acids. V was trimmed by 7 bases and J by 2 bases, leaving 11 bases between them. The V gene's germline CDR1 is SGHRS and CDR2 YFSETQ. This CDR3 is CASSREPTDTQYF. The CDR3 coding sequence is TGCGCCAGCTCCCGGGAACCCACAGATACGCAGTATTTT.